This passage covers 9 T cell receptor beta chains from one sample sequenced in a study of blood T cell repertoires in COVID-19. Produced via immunoSEQ multiplex PCR; TCRdb's table is partial and in-frame only. The sample shows 240,000 or so clones, roughly 86% of them seen only once. Sequencing was done on a sample of PBMCs or T cells enriched from blood (not recorded which). These TCRs come from a woman between 50 and 59 years old who had recovered from COVID-19.

The chain carries TRBV10-1 and TRBJ1-6; D remains ambiguous. Germline V lookup: CDR1 WNHNN, CDR2 SYGVQD (reference sequence). The CDR3 sequence is 20 residues long. V lost 3 bases and J 0 bases, leaving 21 bases between the germline ends. Written as DNA, the CDR3 is TGCGCCAGCAGTGATGACCCCACGAGGGCTTTAAGCTCCTATAATTCACCCCTCCACTTT. Protein: CASSDDPTRALSSYNSPLHF.

This clone was picked up a small number of times. J is TRBJ1-1 and V is TRBV19, with a weak D call TRBD1 (6 bases). The V gene lost 6 bases and the J gene lost 7 bases, with 21 bases spanning the gap. The CDR3 is 15 residues long. Germline values: CDR1 LNHDA, CDR2 SQIVND (reference sequence). This CDR3 is CASRTLRQVLNEAFF. The DNA of the CDR3 is TGTGCCAGTAGAACATTACGACAGGTCCTAAATGAAGCTTTCTTT.

This clone showed up just once. The CDR3 sequence: CASNSARTGRAKNIQYF. In nucleotides, the CDR3 is TGTGCCAGCAACTCCGCCCGGACAGGGAGAGCCAAAAACATTCAGTACTTC. This sequence joins TRBV27 and TRBJ2-4; TRBD1 matches at 8 bases. The V and J ends lost 7 bases and 0 bases, in that order; junction bases with no gene match: 11. From germline, CDR1 is MNHEY and CDR2 SMNVEV (reference sequence). The CDR3 has 17 amino acids.

This chain connects TRBV19 to TRBJ1-4, with 9 bases fitting TRBD1. CDR3 size: 14 residues. Germline assignment: CDR1 LNHDA and CDR2 SQIVND (reference sequence). V gave up 5 bases and J gave up 7 bases; unmatched junction bases: 5. The CDR3 DNA is TGTGCCAGTAGTTGGGACAGGGTGGCTGAAAAACTGTTTTTT. It codes for CASSWDRVAEKLFF.

This rearrangement joins TRBV29-1 to TRBJ2-1; D not certain. V was shortened by 7 bases and J by 10 bases, with 17 bases between the two germline ends. This CDR3 comprises 12 residues. Per germline, CDR1 SQVTM and CDR2 ANQGSEA. The chain's CDR3 is CSGRLNSREQFF. The CDR3 region has the DNA TGCAGCGGCCGTCTGAACTCCCGGGAGCAGTTCTTC.

This rearrangement joins TRBV7-3 to TRBJ1-2; TRBD1 matches 9 bases. Trimming cost V 2 bases and J 6 bases; bases outside gene matches: 1. This CDR3 region has 13 residues. Germline assignment: CDR1 SGHTA and CDR2 FQGTGA. The CDR3 nucleotides read TGTGCCAGCAGCTTATGGGACAGGGATGGCTACACCTTC. Translated, it gives CASSLWDRDGYTF.

The chain couples TRBV10-3 to TRBJ1-2, with 7 nucleotides matching TRBD1. V shed 10 bases and J 2 bases; nucleotides not matched to a gene: 7. The CDR3 is made up of 13 amino acids. CDR1 is ENHRY and CDR2 is SYGVKD in the germline V gene. CDR3 residues: CATRQGTNYGYTF. CDR3 DNA sequence: TGTGCCACCCGACAGGGCACGAACTATGGCTACACCTTC.

The chain is built from TRBV25-1 and TRBJ2-1, with TRBD1 identical over 7 bases. The CDR3 loop spans 11 amino acids. V shed 8 bases and J 8 bases; nucleotides not matched to a gene: 3. Germline V lookup: CDR1 MGHDK, CDR2 SYGVNS. CDR3 residues: CASYRGYEQFF. CDR3 nucleotide sequence: TGTGCCAGCTACAGGGGTTATGAGCAGTTCTTC.

Remarks on this clone: Other DNA sequences in this specimen translate into the identical CDR3. J is TRBJ2-7 and V is TRBV5-4, with 9 bases identical to TRBD1. The CDR3 spans 14 residues. The germline gives CDR1 SGHNT, CDR2 YYREEE (reference sequence). The V and J ends lost 7 bases and 2 bases, in that order; junction bases with no gene match: 7. The CDR3 region has the DNA TGTGCCAGCTCCCGGGACAGGGTCCCCTACGAGCAGTACTTC. Its protein product is CASSRDRVPYEQYF.